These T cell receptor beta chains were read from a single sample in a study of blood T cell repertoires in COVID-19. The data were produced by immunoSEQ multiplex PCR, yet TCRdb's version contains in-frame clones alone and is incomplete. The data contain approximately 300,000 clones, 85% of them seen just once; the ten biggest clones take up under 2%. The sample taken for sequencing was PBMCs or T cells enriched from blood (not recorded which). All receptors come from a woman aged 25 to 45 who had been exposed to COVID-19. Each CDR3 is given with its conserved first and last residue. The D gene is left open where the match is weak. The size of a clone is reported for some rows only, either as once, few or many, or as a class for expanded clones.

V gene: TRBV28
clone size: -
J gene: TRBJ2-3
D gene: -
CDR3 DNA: TGTGCCAGCGCAAACCCGGTGACAGATACGCAGTATTTT
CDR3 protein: CASANPVTDTQYF

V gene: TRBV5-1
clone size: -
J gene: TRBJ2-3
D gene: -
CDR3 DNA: TGCGCCAGCAGCTTGGTTCGGGGGGCGATGGGGTGGACAGATACGCAGTATTTT
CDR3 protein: CASSLVRGAMGWTDTQYF

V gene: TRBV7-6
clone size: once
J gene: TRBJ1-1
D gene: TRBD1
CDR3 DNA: TGTGCCAGCAGCCCCAGGGACAGCTTGAACACTGAAGCTTTCTTT
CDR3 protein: CASSPRDSLNTEAFF

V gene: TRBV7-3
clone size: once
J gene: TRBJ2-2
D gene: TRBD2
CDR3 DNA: TGTGCCAGCAGCTTACTAGCGGGAGGATCGAACACCGGGGAGCTGTTTTTT
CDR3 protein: CASSLLAGGSNTGELFF

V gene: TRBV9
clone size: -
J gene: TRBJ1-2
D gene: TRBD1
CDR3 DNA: TGTGCCAGCAGCGTAGGACAGGGGGCACTTTATGGCTACACCTTC
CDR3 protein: CASSVGQGALYGYTF

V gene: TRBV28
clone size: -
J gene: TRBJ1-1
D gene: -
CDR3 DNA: TGTGCCAGCAGTTTACTAGCGGGGGTCACTGAAGCTTTCTTT
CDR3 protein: CASSLLAGVTEAFF

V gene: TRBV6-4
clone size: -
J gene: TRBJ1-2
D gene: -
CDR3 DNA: TGTGCCAGGACCGACAGAGGGCGGGGCGCTAACTATGGCTACACCTTC
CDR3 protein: CARTDRGRGANYGYTF

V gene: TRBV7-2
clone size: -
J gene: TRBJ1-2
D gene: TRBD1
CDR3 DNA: TGTGCCAGCAGCCTCCGGGACAGGGATAATGGCTACACCTTC
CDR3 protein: CASSLRDRDNGYTF

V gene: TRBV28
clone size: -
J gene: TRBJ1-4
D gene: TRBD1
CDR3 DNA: TGTGCCAGCAGAAAAGGCGGGACAGGGAGTGAAAAACTGTTTTTT
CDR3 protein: CASRKGGTGSEKLFF

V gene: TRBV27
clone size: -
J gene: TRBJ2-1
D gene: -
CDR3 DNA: TGTGCCAGCAGCCACCCGACAGGGAGGTCGAATGAGCAGTTCTTC
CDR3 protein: CASSHPTGRSNEQFF

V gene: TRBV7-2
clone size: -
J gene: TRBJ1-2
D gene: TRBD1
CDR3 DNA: TGTGCCAGCAGCTTAGCAACCTTGGACAGGGGAGGATATGGCTACACCTTC
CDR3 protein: CASSLATLDRGGYGYTF

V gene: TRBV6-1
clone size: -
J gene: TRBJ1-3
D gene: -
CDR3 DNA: TGTGCCAGCAGTGAAGTCAGGCACTCTGGAAACACCATATATTTT
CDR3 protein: CASSEVRHSGNTIYF

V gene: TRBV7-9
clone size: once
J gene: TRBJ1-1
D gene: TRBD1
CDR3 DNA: TGTGCCAGCAGCATCACAACAGGGGGCGACGGCACTGAAGCTTTCTTT
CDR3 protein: CASSITTGGDGTEAFF

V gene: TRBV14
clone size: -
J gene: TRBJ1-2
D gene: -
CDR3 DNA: TGTGCCAGCAGCAAATTACGGGGGGGCTATGGCTACACCTTC
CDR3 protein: CASSKLRGGYGYTF

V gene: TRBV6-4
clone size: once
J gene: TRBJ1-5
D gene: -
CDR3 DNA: TGTGCCAGCAGGAATCGCCGGGGCGGGGGTCAGCCCCAGCATTTT
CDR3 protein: CASRNRRGGGQPQHF

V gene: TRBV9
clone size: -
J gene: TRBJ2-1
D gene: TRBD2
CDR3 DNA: TGTGCCAGCAGCGTCCGACTAGCGGGAGTCAGTGAGCAGTTCTTC
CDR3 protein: CASSVRLAGVSEQFF

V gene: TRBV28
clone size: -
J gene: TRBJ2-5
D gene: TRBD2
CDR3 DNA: TGTGCCAGCAGTTTATCGGGGCTAGCGGGAGTGGAAGGGACCCAGTACTTC
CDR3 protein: CASSLSGLAGVEGTQYF

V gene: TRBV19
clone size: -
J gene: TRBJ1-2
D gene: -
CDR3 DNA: TGTGCCAGTAATCCATCCGGGACGGGGGATGGCTACACCTTC
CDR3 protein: CASNPSGTGDGYTF

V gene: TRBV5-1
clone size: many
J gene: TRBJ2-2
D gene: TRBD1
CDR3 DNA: TGCGCCAGCAGCTTGAACAGGGGGAACACCGGGGAGCTGTTTTTT
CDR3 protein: CASSLNRGNTGELFF

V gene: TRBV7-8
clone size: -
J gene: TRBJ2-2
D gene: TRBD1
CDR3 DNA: TGTGCCAGCAGCTTAACTGGGACAGGGGTTACCGGGGAGCTGTTTTTT
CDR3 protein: CASSLTGTGVTGELFF

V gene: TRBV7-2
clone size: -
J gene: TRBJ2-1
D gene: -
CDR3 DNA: TGTGCCAGCAGCTTAGGGGGTTTGGGAGGCAATGAGCAGTTCTTC
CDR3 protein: CASSLGGLGGNEQFF

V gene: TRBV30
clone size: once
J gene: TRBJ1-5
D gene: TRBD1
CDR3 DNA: TGTGCCTGGAGTGAGACAGGGTACAATCAGCCCCAGCATTTT
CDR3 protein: CAWSETGYNQPQHF

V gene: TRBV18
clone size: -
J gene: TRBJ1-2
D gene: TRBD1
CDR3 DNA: TGTGCCAGCTCACCTAGGACAGGGCCCCTGCGACCTGTGACAACCTATGGCTACACCTTC
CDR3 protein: CASSPRTGPLRPVTTYGYTF

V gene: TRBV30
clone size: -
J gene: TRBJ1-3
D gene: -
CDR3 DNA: TGTGCCTGGAGTTTCCGCTCTGGAAACACCATATATTTT
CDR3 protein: CAWSFRSGNTIYF

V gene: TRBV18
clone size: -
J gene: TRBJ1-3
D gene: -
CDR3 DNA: TGTGCCAGCTCACCAGGGCAGGCAAGCTCTGGAAACACCATATATTTT
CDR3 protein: CASSPGQASSGNTIYF

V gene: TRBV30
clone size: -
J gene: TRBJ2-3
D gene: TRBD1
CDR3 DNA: TGTGCCTGGAGTGTACGGGACAGGCGCACAGATACGCAGTATTTT
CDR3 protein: CAWSVRDRRTDTQYF

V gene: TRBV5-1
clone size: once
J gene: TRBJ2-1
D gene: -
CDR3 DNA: TGCGCCAGCAGTAAGGACAAGGGCAACAATGAGCAGTTCTTC
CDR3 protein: CASSKDKGNNEQFF

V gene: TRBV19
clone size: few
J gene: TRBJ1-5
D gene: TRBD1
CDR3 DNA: TGTGCCAGTACCCCAATCGTTGACAGGGGAAGCAATCAGCCCCAGCATTTT
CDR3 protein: CASTPIVDRGSNQPQHF

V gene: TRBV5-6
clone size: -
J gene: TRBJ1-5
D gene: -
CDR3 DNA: TGTGCCAGCAGCTTGAATACGGGCAATCAGCCCCAGCATTTT
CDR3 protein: CASSLNTGNQPQHF

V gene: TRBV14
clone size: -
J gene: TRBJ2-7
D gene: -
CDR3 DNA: TGTGCCAGCAGCCATATCAGGGGCCCTAACTACGAGCAGTACTTC
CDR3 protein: CASSHIRGPNYEQYF

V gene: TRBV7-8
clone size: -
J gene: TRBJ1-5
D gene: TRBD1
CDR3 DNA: TGTGCCAGCAGCTTAGGAGTTGGGACAGGAAGAAATCAGCCCCAGCATTTT
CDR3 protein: CASSLGVGTGRNQPQHF

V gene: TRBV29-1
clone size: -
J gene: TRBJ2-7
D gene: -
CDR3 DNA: TGCAGCGCGACAGTTATAGCCTACGAGCAGTACTTC
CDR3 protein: CSATVIAYEQYF

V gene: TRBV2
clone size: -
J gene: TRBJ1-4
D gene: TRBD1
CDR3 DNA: TGTGCCAGTAGCCGACAGGGTCGGAATGAAAAACTGTTTTTT
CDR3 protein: CASSRQGRNEKLFF

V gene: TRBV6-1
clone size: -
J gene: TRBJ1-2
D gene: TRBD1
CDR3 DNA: TGTGCCAGCAGTGCGTCCACAGGGGGTACCTACTATGGCTACACCTTC
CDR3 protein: CASSASTGGTYYGYTF

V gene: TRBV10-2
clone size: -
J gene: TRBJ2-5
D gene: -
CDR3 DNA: TGCGCCAGCAGGGCTCAAGAGACCCAGTACTTC
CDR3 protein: CASRAQETQYF

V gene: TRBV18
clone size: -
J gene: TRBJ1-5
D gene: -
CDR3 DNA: TGTGCCAGCTCACCACCCACAGATAATAGCAATCAGCCCCAGCATTTT
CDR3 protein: CASSPPTDNSNQPQHF

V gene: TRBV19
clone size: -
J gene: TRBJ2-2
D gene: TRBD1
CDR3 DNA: TGTGCCAGTATTGGGGGACAGGGTTACACCGGGGAGCTGTTTTTT
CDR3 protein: CASIGGQGYTGELFF

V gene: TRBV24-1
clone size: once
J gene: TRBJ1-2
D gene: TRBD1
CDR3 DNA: TGTGCCACCAGTGATCCCGGACAGGTGGGTGGCTACACCTTC
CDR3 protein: CATSDPGQVGGYTF

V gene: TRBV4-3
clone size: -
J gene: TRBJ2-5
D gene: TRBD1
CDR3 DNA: TGCGCCAGCAGCCAAGGACAGGGGGGCCAAGAGACCCAGTACTTC
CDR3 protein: CASSQGQGGQETQYF

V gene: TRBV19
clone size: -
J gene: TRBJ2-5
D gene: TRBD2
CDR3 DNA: TGTGCCAGTTCGGGAGGGTTGGGAGAGACCCAGTACTTC
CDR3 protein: CASSGGLGETQYF

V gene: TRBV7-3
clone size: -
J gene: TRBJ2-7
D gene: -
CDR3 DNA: TGTGCCAGCAGCTTAAGTACTCTCGGGGAGCAGTACTTC
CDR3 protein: CASSLSTLGEQYF

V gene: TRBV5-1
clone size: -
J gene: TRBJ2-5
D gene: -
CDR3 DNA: TGCGCCAGCAGCCTGGACAACCAAGAGACCCAGTACTTC
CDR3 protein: CASSLDNQETQYF

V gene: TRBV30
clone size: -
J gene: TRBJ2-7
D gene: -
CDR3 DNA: TGTGCCTGGAGTATGGGGGGCTACGAGCAGTACTTC
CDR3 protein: CAWSMGGYEQYF

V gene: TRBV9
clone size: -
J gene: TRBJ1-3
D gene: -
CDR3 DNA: TGTGCCAGCAGCGAACCCATGGGGAGGTCCTCGGCTGGAAACACCATATATTTT
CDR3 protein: CASSEPMGRSSAGNTIYF

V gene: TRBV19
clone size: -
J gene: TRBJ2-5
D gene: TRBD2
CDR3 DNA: TGTGCCAGTAGTTTTAGACTAGCGGGACATCATAAAGAGACCCAGTACTTC
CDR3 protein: CASSFRLAGHHKETQYF

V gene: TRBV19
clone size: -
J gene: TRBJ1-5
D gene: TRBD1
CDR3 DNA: TGTGCCAGTAGTATGGGACAGGGCAATCAGCCCCAGCATTTT
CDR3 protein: CASSMGQGNQPQHF

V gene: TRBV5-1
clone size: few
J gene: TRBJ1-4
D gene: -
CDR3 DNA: TGCGCCAGCGTTAGAGGGACGGGAGCTAATGAAAAACTGTTTTTT
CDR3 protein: CASVRGTGANEKLFF

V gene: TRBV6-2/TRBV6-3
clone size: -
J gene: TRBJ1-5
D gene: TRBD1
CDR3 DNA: TGTGCCAGCAGTTGGGACAGTGGTCGTCAGCCCCAGCATTTT
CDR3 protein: CASSWDSGRQPQHF

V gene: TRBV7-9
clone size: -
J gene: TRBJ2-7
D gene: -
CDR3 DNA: TGTGCCAGCAGCTTATCGGACGAGCAGTACTTC
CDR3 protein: CASSLSDEQYF

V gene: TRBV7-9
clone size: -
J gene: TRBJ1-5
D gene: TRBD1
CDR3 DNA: TGTGCCAGCAGCTCAAGTAGGGGGACAGGGTTTCGGAGCAATCAGCCCCAGCATTTT
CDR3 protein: CASSSSRGTGFRSNQPQHF

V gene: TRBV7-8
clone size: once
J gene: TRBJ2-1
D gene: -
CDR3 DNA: TGTGCCAGCAGCTTAGTCCCGCGGGATAGTGTGCAGTTCTTC
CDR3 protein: CASSLVPRDSVQFF